This T cell receptor (beta chain) is drawn from a study of blood T cell repertoires in COVID-19. Overall study: Both acute and convalescent COVID-19 samples were obtained from the United States, Italy and Spain. Nucleic acid was either cDNA or gDNA, and it came from T cells, B-cell-depleted T cells, or PBMCs.

How the authors handled the data: Reference gene primer amplification in the assay estimated nucleated cell counts. Method: immunoSEQ multiplex PCR; TCRdb's copy keeps in-frame clones and lacks some. That table is the source of V, J and clone size, and D and trimming were worked out from the DNA. The top ten hold roughly 10% of the sample, which has some 260,000 clones, 80% to 90% seen once. The CDR3 spans 13 residues. Between the trimmed V and J ends, which lost 1 base and 6 bases, there was a span of 7 bases. Germline CDR1 is SGHAT and CDR2 is FQNNGV. This clonotype was sampled from a woman in her 70s with COVID-19, enrolled during active disease. The chain uses TRBV11-2 and TRBJ2-1; a weak D match, TRBD1 (5 bases). The sequencing sample was made of peripheral blood. The CDR3 coding sequence is TGTGCCAGCAGCTTAGGACAGATCAATGAGCAGTTCTTC. Translated: CASSLGQINEQFF.